The T cell receptor (beta chain) under discussion was sequenced for a study of post-analysis software for immune sequencing data. A note on this clonotype: The antigen is undetermined. Sequence at one end of the junction differs from germline and may be a read error.

Study-level points and caveats: A few TRBV segments (TRBV5-6, TRBV5-1 and TRBV20-1 among them) occurred more frequently in patients than in controls.

cDNA libraries for TCR beta contained unique molecular identifiers. TCRdb reprocessed the PCR reads via MiXCR and lists one record per CDR3 protein. The table has 400,000 to 500,000 distinct CDR3 sequences, more than 30% seen once; the top ten hold 6% to 9%. Germline lookup yields CDR1 KGHSH and CDR2 LQKENI. CDR3 length equals 14 residues. Sequencing was carried out using blood. The sequence derives from a girl between 2 and 10 years old with multiple sclerosis. The chain uses TRBV18 and TRBJ2-1; D may be TRBD2 (6 bases). The CDR3 loop reads CTSSVASSDTQQFF. In DNA, the CDR3 is TGTACCAGCTCAGTAGCTTCTAGCGATACTCAGCAGTTCTTC.